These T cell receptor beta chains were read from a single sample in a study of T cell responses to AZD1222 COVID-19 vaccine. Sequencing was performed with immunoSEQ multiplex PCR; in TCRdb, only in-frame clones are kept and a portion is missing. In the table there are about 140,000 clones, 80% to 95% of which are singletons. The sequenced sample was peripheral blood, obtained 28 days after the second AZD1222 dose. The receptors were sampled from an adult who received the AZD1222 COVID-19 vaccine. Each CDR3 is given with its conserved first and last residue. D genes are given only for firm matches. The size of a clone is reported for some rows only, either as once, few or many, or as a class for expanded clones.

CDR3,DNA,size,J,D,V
CASTTNEENSYGYTF,TGTGCCAGCACTACAAACGAAGAAAATAGCTATGGCTACACCTTC,.,TRBJ1-2,.,TRBV28
CASSHEVGREAFF,TGCGCCAGCAGCCACGAAGTTGGGAGGGAAGCTTTCTTT,.,TRBJ1-1,.,TRBV5-1
CASRFSRAGEGYGYTF,TGTGCCAGCCGTTTTTCTCGGGCAGGGGAAGGGTATGGCTACACCTTC,.,TRBJ1-2,.,TRBV28
CASSVSTSYNEQFF,TGTGCCAGCAGCGTAAGTACGTCCTACAATGAGCAGTTCTTC,.,TRBJ2-1,.,TRBV7-9
CASSLWGTQETQYF,TGTGCCAGCAGTTTGTGGGGTACTCAAGAGACCCAGTACTTC,once,TRBJ2-5,.,TRBV27
CASSEQGSSYEQYF,TGTGCCAGCAGCGAACAGGGGAGCTCCTACGAGCAGTACTTC,.,TRBJ2-7,TRBD1,TRBV9
CASSPPDRRSTDTQYF,TGTGCCAGCAGCCCCCCGGACAGGCGCTCCACAGATACGCAGTATTTT,.,TRBJ2-3,TRBD1,TRBV28
CASSFPGGETQYF,TGTGCCAGCAGCTTTCCAGGGGGAGAGACCCAGTACTTC,.,TRBJ2-5,TRBD1,TRBV7-9
CASSGSGITGELFF,TGTGCCAGCAGCGGTAGCGGGATCACCGGGGAGCTGTTTTTT,.,TRBJ2-2,TRBD2,TRBV11-3
CASTRWDEQYF,TGTGCCAGCACCCGGTGGGACGAGCAGTACTTC,.,TRBJ2-7,.,TRBV12-3/TRBV12-4
CASSYGAGMGLEAFF,TGTGCCAGCAGTTACGGGGCAGGGATGGGGCTTGAAGCTTTCTTT,.,TRBJ1-1,.,TRBV6-6
CASSSLGGRNYGYTF,TGTGCCAGCAGTTCCCTCGGGGGGCGCAACTATGGCTACACCTTC,.,TRBJ1-2,.,TRBV28
CATSDFRGYTF,TGTGCCACCAGTGATTTCAGGGGCTACACCTTC,.,TRBJ1-2,.,TRBV24-1
CASSRRQVVAFF,TGTGCCAGCAGTAGGAGGCAGGTCGTAGCTTTCTTT,few,TRBJ1-1,.,TRBV2
CASSLQGGNTIYF,TGTGCCAGCAGCCTTCAAGGTGGAAACACCATATATTTT,.,TRBJ1-3,.,TRBV7-2
CASSLGSNREGTEAFF,TGCGCCAGCAGCTTGGGGTCGAACAGGGAGGGCACTGAAGCTTTCTTT,.,TRBJ1-1,.,TRBV5-1
CASSPDGRVQPQHF,TGTGCCAGCAGCCCTGACGGACGGGTTCAGCCCCAGCATTTT,.,TRBJ1-5,.,TRBV6-2/TRBV6-3
CAWSRGRGVEQFF,TGTGCCTGGAGTAGGGGCAGGGGGGTTGAGCAGTTCTTC,.,TRBJ2-1,.,TRBV30
CASSQYATGGIRGANVLTF,TGCGCCAGCAGCCAATATGCGACAGGGGGCATCCGTGGGGCCAACGTCCTGACTTTC,few,TRBJ2-6,TRBD1,TRBV4-3
CASSLGGERKLFF,TGTGCCAGCAGTCTCGGGGGGGAACGAAAACTGTTTTTT,once,TRBJ1-4,.,TRBV28
CASSLGRTSNQPQHF,TGTGCCAGCAGCTTGGGCAGGACTAGCAATCAGCCCCAGCATTTT,once,TRBJ1-5,.,TRBV5-5
CASSLSGQGIYGYTF,TGTGCCAGCAGCTTATCGGGACAGGGGATTTATGGCTACACCTTC,.,TRBJ1-2,TRBD1,TRBV7-2
CASSRGGGRYDEQYF,TGTGCCAGCAGCCGTGGGGGCGGGAGATACGACGAGCAGTACTTC,.,TRBJ2-7,.,TRBV11-2
CASSRGQGFDPGELFF,TGTGCCAGTAGTAGGGGACAGGGTTTTGATCCCGGGGAGCTGTTTTTT,.,TRBJ2-2,TRBD1,TRBV19
CASSDYEQYF,TGTGCCAGCAGTGACTACGAGCAGTACTTC,.,TRBJ2-7,.,TRBV5-8
CASSFSRYEQYF,TGTGCCAGCAGCTTTTCGAGGTACGAGCAGTACTTC,.,TRBJ2-7,.,TRBV5-6
CASSLVGQPYTEAFF,TGTGCCAGCAGCTTAGTTGGGCAGCCTTACACTGAAGCTTTCTTT,.,TRBJ1-1,.,TRBV7-2
CASRKQGTAEAFF,TGTGCCAGCAGGAAGCAGGGAACGGCTGAAGCTTTCTTT,.,TRBJ1-1,.,TRBV27
CASSLDRGVTQYF,TGTGCCAGCAGCCTAGACAGGGGAGTTACGCAGTATTTT,.,TRBJ2-3,TRBD1,TRBV3-1/TRBV3-2
CASSLTFQPQHF,TGTGCCAGCAGTTTGACATTTCAGCCCCAGCATTTT,.,TRBJ1-5,.,TRBV28
CASSLEGANQPQHF,TGTGCCAGCAGCTTAGAGGGGGCTAACCAGCCCCAGCATTTT,once,TRBJ1-5,TRBD1,TRBV7-2
CASSQRGAYNEQFF,TGCGCCAGCAGCCAGCGTGGCGCCTACAATGAGCAGTTCTTC,few,TRBJ2-1,.,TRBV4-1
CASSWYGSAPYEQYF,TGTGCCAGCAGCTGGTACGGGTCAGCCCCTTACGAGCAGTACTTC,.,TRBJ2-7,.,TRBV7-2
CASSQESGQSYEQYF,TGCGCCAGCAGCCAAGAATCCGGGCAGAGTTACGAGCAGTACTTC,.,TRBJ2-7,.,TRBV4-3
CASSYHGQGFGYTF,TGTGCCAGCAGTTACCACGGACAGGGGTTTGGCTACACCTTC,.,TRBJ1-2,TRBD1,TRBV6-5
CSAGTRGIQYF,TGCAGTGCCGGGACCCGGGGCATTCAGTACTTC,.,TRBJ2-4,.,TRBV20-1
CASSSVEQGNQPQHF,TGTGCCAGCAGCTCTGTGGAACAGGGGAATCAGCCCCAGCATTTT,.,TRBJ1-5,TRBD1,TRBV7-9
CASSLTAAPSAEQFF,TGTGCCAGCAGTCTAACGGCGGCCCCCAGTGCTGAGCAGTTCTTC,.,TRBJ2-1,.,TRBV25-1
CAWSVGETQYF,TGTGCCTGGAGTGTTGGGGAGACCCAGTACTTC,.,TRBJ2-5,.,TRBV30
CASSLPSGDSSSYNEQFF,TGTGCCAGCAGCTTACCTAGCGGGGACTCCAGCTCCTACAATGAGCAGTTCTTC,once,TRBJ2-1,TRBD2,TRBV11-2
CSFYGAGVETQYF,TGCAGCTTTTATGGAGCGGGAGTAGAGACCCAGTACTTC,.,TRBJ2-5,TRBD2,TRBV29-1
CASSFRGINTIYF,TGTGCCAGCAGTTTCCGGGGAATAAACACCATATATTTT,.,TRBJ1-3,.,TRBV28
CASSPRGHYGYTF,TGTGCCAGCAGCCCCCGGGGCCACTATGGCTACACCTTC,.,TRBJ1-2,.,TRBV6-5
CSASPSIYEQYF,TGCAGTGCTAGTCCCTCGATCTACGAGCAGTACTTC,.,TRBJ2-7,.,TRBV20-1
CASSLVSGGLAGAGYNEQFF,TGTGCCAGCAGCTTAGTCTCCGGTGGTCTAGCGGGAGCAGGGTACAATGAGCAGTTCTTC,.,TRBJ2-1,TRBD2,TRBV11-3
CASSYRTNTEAFF,TGTGCCAGCAGTTACAGGACAAACACTGAAGCTTTCTTT,.,TRBJ1-1,.,TRBV6-2/TRBV6-3
CASSPAGGHTDTQYF,TGCGCCAGCAGCCCAGCGGGAGGACACACAGATACGCAGTATTTT,.,TRBJ2-3,TRBD2,TRBV5-1
CASSQVDRATGELFF,TGCGCCAGCAGCCAGGTGGACAGGGCCACCGGGGAGCTGTTTTTT,.,TRBJ2-2,TRBD1,TRBV4-1
CASSSLGSREQYF,TGTGCCAGCAGTTCTCTAGGGTCCCGCGAGCAGTACTTC,.,TRBJ2-7,.,TRBV6-5
CASSPRGRNYGYTF,TGTGCCAGTAGTCCCCGCGGAAGAAACTATGGCTACACCTTC,.,TRBJ1-2,.,TRBV19
CASRAGVAYEQYF,TGTGCCAGCAGGGCAGGGGTGGCCTACGAGCAGTACTTC,once,TRBJ2-7,.,TRBV6-5
CASRNIAGPTGELFF,TGTGCCAGCAGAAACATAGCGGGGCCCACCGGGGAGCTGTTTTTT,.,TRBJ2-2,TRBD2,TRBV27
CATEEKDEQFF,TGTGCCACCGAAGAAAAGGATGAGCAGTTCTTC,.,TRBJ2-1,.,TRBV24-1
CSVEGETGTGEQYF,TGCAGCGTTGAGGGGGAGACAGGGACGGGTGAGCAGTACTTC,.,TRBJ2-7,TRBD1,TRBV29-1
CASRPGTENQPQHF,TGTGCCAGCAGGCCTGGGACAGAAAATCAGCCCCAGCATTTT,.,TRBJ1-5,TRBD1,TRBV27
CASSVFGGYSEGYTF,TGTGCCAGCAGCGTCTTTGGGGGGTATTCGGAAGGCTACACCTTC,.,TRBJ1-2,.,TRBV7-2
CASSSAAGNQPQHF,TGTGCCAGCAGTTCCGCGGCGGGCAATCAGCCCCAGCATTTT,.,TRBJ1-5,.,TRBV28
CASKRGGAGGYTF,TGTGCCAGCAAAAGAGGGGGGGCTGGTGGCTACACCTTC,.,TRBJ1-2,.,TRBV6-5
CASSLSQGGSTEAFF,TGTGCCAGCAGTTTGTCACAGGGCGGTAGCACTGAAGCTTTCTTT,.,TRBJ1-1,.,TRBV28